A single T cell receptor beta chain is shown here with its context. Its target is unknown. V was clipped by 2 bases and J by 4 bases, with 9 bases between them. This CDR3 has 14 amino acids. Germline V gene lookup returns CDR1 MNHEY and CDR2 SMNVEV (reference sequence). Produced via immunoSEQ multiplex PCR; TCRdb's table is partial and in-frame only. The sample consists of about 60,000 clones, just over 90% of them appearing once. These data come from a study of T cell responses to AZD1222 COVID-19 vaccine. The study's findings and limits: Vaccine-associated CD4 TCRs ranged over spike, dominating at 160-218 and 743-854. An increase in Spike-specific TCR breadth and depth was observed after two AZD1222 doses. White British people made up most donors, females outnumbered males, and clonal diversity was possibly underestimated.

This specimen consisted of peripheral blood, obtained 28 days after the second dose of the MenACWY control vaccine. The sequence was obtained from an adult who received the MenACWY meningococcal vaccine as a control. The chain couples TRBV27 to TRBJ1-5; D is unresolved. The CDR3 sequence is CASSLKLANQPQHF. CDR3 DNA: TGTGCCAGCAGTTTAAAGTTGGCAAATCAGCCCCAGCATTTT.